These 6 T cell receptor beta chains were sequenced from one sample in a study of sequential checkpoint blockade in melanoma. Here immunoSEQ multiplex PCR was the method, and the copy in TCRdb shows in-frame clones only, minus some. The sample has more than 25,000 clones; roughly nine tenths are singletons. Treatment of the sample: randomized to nivolumab then ipilimumab (arm A) or the reverse (arm B). The source material was CD8+ T cells sorted from blood (inferred from file names), sampled from a patient given nivolumab and ipilimumab in sequence. Source of these receptors: a human donor with melanoma.

The V call is TRBV7-2, the J call TRBJ1-2; D not certain. The CDR3 sequence is 15 residues long. V dropped 1 base and J dropped 4 bases, with 13 bases sitting between them. Looked up from germline, CDR1 is SGHTA and CDR2 is FQGNSA. CDR3 residues: CASSLDVGGVYGYTF. The CDR3 DNA reads as TGTGCCAGCAGCTTAGATGTGGGCGGGGTCTATGGCTACACCTTC.

This chain connects TRBV15 to TRBJ2-1, with TRBD2 matching 11 bases. The J segment lost 1 base and the V segment lost 0 bases, leaving 11 bases of the junction unmatched. The CDR3 length is 20 residues. Germline CDR1 is LNHNV and CDR2 is YYDKDF (reference sequence). The CDR3 DNA reads as TGTGCCACCAGCAGAGAAAAAGTTAGCGGGGGGGCTCGATCCTACAATGAGCAGTTCTTC. The encoded protein is CATSREKVSGGARSYNEQFF.

V and J are TRBV4-1 and TRBJ2-7, with D possibly being TRBD2 (7 bases). The CDR3 has 18 residues. CDR1 is MGHRA, CDR2 YSYEKL, per germline. The V end was cut by 3 bases, the J end by 3 bases, with 24 bases between. The chain's CDR3 is CASSQLMGAGDRYYEQYF. The CDR3, as DNA: TGCGCCAGCAGCCAGCTTATGGGGGCGGGAGATCGATACTACGAGCAGTACTTC.

Concerning this clone: The same CDR3 is also encoded by other DNA sequences in this sample. The chain uses TRBV9 and TRBJ1-3; D is ambiguous. CDR3 length: 15 residues. V gave up 0 bases and J gave up 0 bases, with 7 bases separating them. Germline values: CDR1 SGDLS, CDR2 YYNGEE. CDR3 nucleotide sequence: TGTGCCAGCAGCGTAGCAGGCAGCTCTGGAAACACCATATATTTT. Translation: CASSVAGSSGNTIYF.

This chain uses TRBV19 with TRBJ1-5, with D possibly matching TRBD1 (6 bases). CDR3 length: 11 amino acids. From germline, CDR1 is LNHDA and CDR2 SQIVND (reference sequence). Trimming removed 9 bases at V and 7 bases at J, with 10 bases between. CDR3 coding DNA: TGTGCCAGGAGGGGGGGACAGCCCCAGCATTTT. This codes for CARRGGQPQHF.

This chain connects TRBV30 to TRBJ2-7; the match to TRBD1 covers 8 bases. CDR1 and CDR2 (germline): GTSNPN, SVGIG (reference sequence). The CDR3 spans 14 residues. J was trimmed by 0 bases and V by 4 bases; bases with no gene match: 5. For the CDR3, the DNA is TGTGCCTGGACGAGGACAGGGAGCTCCTACGAGCAGTACTTC. It specifies CAWTRTGSSYEQYF.